These T cell receptor beta chains were read from a single sample in a study of blood T cells in healthy people across ages. A single record per CDR3 protein comes from TCRdb applying MiXCR to the 5' RACE reads. The sample carries about 780,000 distinct CDR3 sequences, 62% recorded once. Sequenced: blood. The receptors were sampled from a man under 40 in good health. CDR3s include the opening cysteine and the closing phenylalanine or tryptophan. The D gene is left open where the match is weak. Only part of the rows carry a size: once, few, many, or a class if the clone is expanded.

d_call: .
clone_size: few
j_call: TRBJ2-7
v_call: TRBV28
cdr3_nt: TGTGCCAGCCTGACGAACACACCTACCTACGAGCAGTACTTC
cdr3_aa: CASLTNTPTYEQYF

d_call: .
clone_size: .
j_call: TRBJ2-2
v_call: TRBV7-3
cdr3_nt: TGTGCCAGCAGCTTAAACAGGGTAACCGAATCGAACACCGGGGAGCTGTTTTTT
cdr3_aa: CASSLNRVTESNTGELFF

d_call: .
clone_size: .
j_call: TRBJ1-1
v_call: TRBV12-3/TRBV12-4
cdr3_nt: TGTGCCAGCAGTTTGGTTGAGGGGAACACTGAAGCTTTCTTT
cdr3_aa: CASSLVEGNTEAFF

d_call: .
clone_size: .
j_call: TRBJ1-5
v_call: TRBV10-3
cdr3_nt: TGTGCCATCAGTGAGTCGTTTCAAGGGAGCAATCAGCCCCAGCATTTT
cdr3_aa: CAISESFQGSNQPQHF

d_call: .
clone_size: .
j_call: TRBJ2-1
v_call: TRBV7-9
cdr3_nt: TGTGCCTGGGCCAGGAATGAGCAGTTCTTC
cdr3_aa: CAWARNEQFF

d_call: .
clone_size: few
j_call: TRBJ2-7
v_call: TRBV4-1
cdr3_nt: TGCGCCAGCAGCCAATACCCTAACTCCTACGAGCAGTACTTC
cdr3_aa: CASSQYPNSYEQYF

d_call: TRBD1
clone_size: .
j_call: TRBJ1-6
v_call: TRBV7-9
cdr3_nt: TGTGCCAGCAGCCAGGGACAGGGAGGCAATTCACCCCTCCACTTT
cdr3_aa: CASSQGQGGNSPLHF

d_call: TRBD2
clone_size: .
j_call: TRBJ2-5
v_call: TRBV4-2
cdr3_nt: TGTGCCAGCAGCCATGAGACTAGCGGGGTAGAGACCCAGTACTTC
cdr3_aa: CASSHETSGVETQYF

d_call: TRBD2
clone_size: .
j_call: TRBJ2-7
v_call: TRBV18
cdr3_nt: TGTGCCAGCTCACCACAGGCAGGCTCCGGGACTAGCGCCTACAATGAGCAGTACTTC
cdr3_aa: CASSPQAGSGTSAYNEQYF

d_call: TRBD1
clone_size: .
j_call: TRBJ2-1
v_call: TRBV11-1
cdr3_nt: TGTGCCAGCAGCTACTTTACAGGGGATCTCTACAATGAGCAGTTCTTC
cdr3_aa: CASSYFTGDLYNEQFF

d_call: TRBD2
clone_size: few
j_call: TRBJ2-3
v_call: TRBV5-1
cdr3_nt: TGCGCCAGCAGCTTGATAGCGGGGCAGGGTGCAGATACGCAGTATTTT
cdr3_aa: CASSLIAGQGADTQYF

d_call: TRBD2
clone_size: .
j_call: TRBJ2-1
v_call: TRBV2
cdr3_nt: TGTGCCAGCAGCGCAAGCGGGATCTCCTACAATGAGCAGTTCTTC
cdr3_aa: CASSASGISYNEQFF

d_call: .
clone_size: few
j_call: TRBJ1-1
v_call: TRBV10-2
cdr3_nt: TGCGCCAGCAGTGAGGAGGGGTGGAACACTGAAGCTTTCTTT
cdr3_aa: CASSEEGWNTEAFF